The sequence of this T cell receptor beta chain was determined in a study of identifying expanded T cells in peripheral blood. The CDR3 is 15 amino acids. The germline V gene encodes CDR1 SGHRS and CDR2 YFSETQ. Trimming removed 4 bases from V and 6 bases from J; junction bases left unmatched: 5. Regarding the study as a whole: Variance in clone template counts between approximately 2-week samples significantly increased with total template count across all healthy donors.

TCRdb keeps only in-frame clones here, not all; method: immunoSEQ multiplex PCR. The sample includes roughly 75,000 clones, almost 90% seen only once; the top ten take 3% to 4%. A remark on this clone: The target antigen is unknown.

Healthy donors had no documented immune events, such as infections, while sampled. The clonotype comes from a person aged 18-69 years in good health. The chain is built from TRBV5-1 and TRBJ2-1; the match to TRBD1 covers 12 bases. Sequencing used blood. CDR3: CASSGPGQGANEQFF. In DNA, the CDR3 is TGCGCCAGCAGCGGACCGGGACAGGGGGCCAATGAGCAGTTCTTC.